This T cell receptor beta chain was retrieved from a study of shared clonotypes between healthy human individuals. Worth noting for this clone: Its antigen is currently unknown.

Everyone who donated was a Caucasian adult who lived in Nashville, Tennessee. Division of CD4+ cells produced a CD45RA+ naive subset and a CD45RA-negative memory subset. Study results and caveats: The sole specimen, blood, was sampled, and tissue repertoires likely differ. Non-shared clonotypes displayed generation probabilities falling below those of clonotypes present in all four donors.

With 0 bases clipped from V and 4 bases from J, the junction kept 5 bases outside the gene matches. This CDR3 spans 16 amino acids. Germline assignment: CDR1 SGHNT and CDR2 YENEEA. Here immunoSEQ multiplex PCR was the method, and the copy in TCRdb shows in-frame clones only, minus some. The table shows approximately 1,500,000 clones, with approximately 98% occurring only once. This chain uses TRBV11-3 with TRBJ2-3, with 9 nucleotides matching TRBD2. The sample taken for sequencing was naive CD4+ T cells sorted from blood. Subset specified: CD45RA+ positively selected. This clonotype was sampled from a man younger than 40 in good health. The CDR3 bases are TGTGCCAGCAGCTTAGATGGCGGGAGGGCCGCAGATACGCAGTATTTT. Translating it yields CASSLDGGRAADTQYF.